This T cell receptor (beta chain) is drawn from a study of shared clonotypes between healthy human individuals. Clones were sequenced by immunoSEQ multiplex PCR, and TCRdb holds only the in-frame ones, with some missing. This sample has roughly 660,000 clones, with about 90% found just once. Trimming cost V 3 bases and J 8 bases, with 14 bases left between them. This CDR3 is 14 amino acids long. Germline CDR1 is SGDLS and CDR2 is YYNGEE. Overall study findings and caveats: Among a handful of donors, approximately 4.6% of naive CD4 clonotypes were found in common. What rarefaction showed was incomplete sorted-subset sequencing despite large depth.

Comment on this clone: Its specificity is unknown.

The chain uses TRBV9 and TRBJ2-2; D possibly uses TRBD1 or TRBD2 (5 bases each). Specimen: memory CD8+ T cells from PBMCs. The sample's subset: CD45RO+ cells pooled with CCR7-negative TemRA cells. The sequence derives from a man in his late teens or twenties in good health. Some clones in this sample may be carry-over from other donors' samples. CDR3 protein: CASSARDGAGELFF. In DNA, the CDR3 is TGTGCCAGCAGCGCTCGGGACGGCGCTGGGGAGCTGTTTTTT.